A selection of T cell receptor beta chains follows, all from one sample in a study of T cell responses to AZD1222 COVID-19 vaccine. Sequencing used immunoSEQ multiplex PCR; TCRdb keeps in-frame clones, though not all of them. The sample carries about 120,000 clones, roughly 85% recorded once. Source: peripheral blood, taken on day 0 of MenACWY control vaccination. These receptors all come from an adult in good health. Each CDR3 is given with its conserved first and last residue. A D gene is named only where the DNA matches it firmly. Some rows have no size entry. The others give once, few or many, or a class for an expanded clone.

>.|.|TRBV5-6|TRBJ1-2
TGTGCCAGCAGCTTGGTGGGGGGGCACTATGGCTACACCTTC
CASSLVGGHYGYTF
>.|TRBD1|TRBV9|TRBJ1-1
TGTGCCAGCAGCATGGGACAGGGGGCGCCGGGGAACACTGAAGCTTTCTTT
CASSMGQGAPGNTEAFF
>.|.|TRBV5-1|TRBJ1-2
TGCGCCAGCAGCTTAGGACAGCATGGCTACACCTTC
CASSLGQHGYTF
>.|TRBD1|TRBV28|TRBJ2-1
TGTGCCAGCAGTTTAAGGGGGCGTGAGCAGTTCTTC
CASSLRGREQFF
>.|.|TRBV7-6|TRBJ2-2
TGTGCCAGCAGCTTGGGGTTCACCGGGGAGCTGTTTTTT
CASSLGFTGELFF
>.|TRBD1|TRBV10-3|TRBJ1-4
TGTGCCATCAGCTCGACAGGGGTAAATGAAAAACTGTTTTTT
CAISSTGVNEKLFF
>.|TRBD2|TRBV5-5|TRBJ2-3
TGTGCCAGCTTCGTAGCGGGGGGCACCACAGATACGCAGTATTTT
CASFVAGGTTDTQYF
>.|TRBD1|TRBV5-1|TRBJ1-4
TGCGCCAGCAGGGGGACAGGGGGCATTCAAAAACTGTTTTTT
CASRGTGGIQKLFF
>.|TRBD2|TRBV9|TRBJ2-3
TGTGCCAGCAGGGTAGCGGGGGGGACAGATACGCAGTATTTT
CASRVAGGTDTQYF
>.|.|TRBV29-1|TRBJ1-2
TGCAGCGTTGAAGTTGACTATGGCTACACCTTC
CSVEVDYGYTF
>.|.|TRBV19|TRBJ2-5
TGTGCCAGTAGTATAGGCCGAGAGACCCAGTACTTC
CASSIGRETQYF
>.|.|TRBV27|TRBJ2-5
TGTGCCAGCAGGGGACACAATCAAGAGACCCAGTACTTC
CASRGHNQETQYF
>once|TRBD1|TRBV5-1|TRBJ1-2
TGCGCCAGCAGCTTGTATGTGACAGGGGCGAACTATGGCTACACCTTC
CASSLYVTGANYGYTF
>.|TRBD1|TRBV24-1|TRBJ1-5
TGTGCCACCAGTGATGGGACAGGGGCTTATCAGCCCCAGCATTTT
CATSDGTGAYQPQHF
>few|TRBD2|TRBV5-1|TRBJ2-7
TGCGCCAGCAGCTTGGTAGTTTCGGGAGGGCGAGGGGAGCAGTACTTC
CASSLVVSGGRGEQYF
>.|TRBD2|TRBV6-4|TRBJ2-1
TGTGCCAGCAGTGAACGGGCTAGCGGGGGGGCTGAGCAGTTCTTC
CASSERASGGAEQFF
>.|TRBD1|TRBV11-2|TRBJ1-1
TGTGCCAGCAGGTTCCGACAGGGGGCGCAAACTGAAGCTTTCTTT
CASRFRQGAQTEAFF
>.|TRBD2|TRBV5-4|TRBJ2-2
TGTGCCAGCAGCCCTTTAGCGGGGGAAGGCGGGGAGCTGTTTTTT
CASSPLAGEGGELFF
>few|TRBD2|TRBV2|TRBJ2-5
TGTGCCAGCAGCGGACTAGCGGGGGGTGGAGAGACCCAGTACTTC
CASSGLAGGGETQYF
>.|TRBD1|TRBV6-5|TRBJ2-2
TGTGCCAGCAGGGACAGGGGTAACACCGGGGAGCTGTTTTTT
CASRDRGNTGELFF
>.|.|TRBV24-1|TRBJ2-7
TGTGCCACCAGTGATTGGGCCAGGGTTTACGACGAGCAGTACTTC
CATSDWARVYDEQYF
>.|TRBD2|TRBV27|TRBJ2-5
TGTGCCAGCAGTTCCTTAGGGGCGGGAGGGGAGACCCAGTACTTC
CASSSLGAGGETQYF
>.|.|TRBV13|TRBJ1-3
TGTGCCAGCAGCTTAGTGGGGGGTGATGCAGGAAACACCATATATTTT
CASSLVGGDAGNTIYF
>.|.|TRBV7-9|TRBJ1-2
TGTGCCAGCAGCCGAGAGGCGAGGGGAAGCTATGGCTACACCTTC
CASSREARGSYGYTF
>.|.|TRBV7-2|TRBJ2-1
TGTGCCAGCAGCTTAGGGAGGTACTCGAGGGATAGTGAGCAGTTCTTC
CASSLGRYSRDSEQFF
>.|TRBD1|TRBV7-2|TRBJ1-5
TGTGCCAGCAGTCAGGAGACAGGGTTCAATCAGCCCCAGCATTTT
CASSQETGFNQPQHF
>.|.|TRBV3-1/TRBV3-2|TRBJ1-3
TGTGCCAGCAGCCAGGAAAACACCATATATTTT
CASSQENTIYF
>.|.|TRBV12-3/TRBV12-4|TRBJ2-3
TGTGCCAGCAGCTCGGACAGCACAGATACGCAGTATTTT
CASSSDSTDTQYF
>.|.|TRBV11-2|TRBJ2-4
TGTGCCAGCAGCTTAGGGGTCCAAAACATTCAGTACTTC
CASSLGVQNIQYF
>.|.|TRBV11-2|TRBJ1-4
TGTGCCAGCAGCTGGTCTATCTCAGGGGAAGGGGAAAAACTGTTTTTT
CASSWSISGEGEKLFF
>.|.|TRBV27|TRBJ1-6
TGTGCCAGCAGTTCTCCGGGACTGCCTCATTCACCCCTCCACTTT
CASSSPGLPHSPLHF
>.|.|TRBV3-1/TRBV3-2|TRBJ1-1
TGTGCCAGCAGCCATAGTGGGGACGGGGGCACTGAAGCTTTCTTT
CASSHSGDGGTEAFF
>.|.|TRBV30|TRBJ1-5
TGTGCCTGGAGTGTAAAAGGAGCCCTTCCTAATCAGCCCCAGCATTTT
CAWSVKGALPNQPQHF
>.|TRBD1|TRBV10-2|TRBJ1-1
TGCGCCAGCAGTGACCCGGGACAGGTCACTGAAGCTTTCTTT
CASSDPGQVTEAFF
>.|.|TRBV4-3|TRBJ2-2
TGCGCCAGCAGCCAAGAACCCGCCCGCGGAGGCACCGGGGAGCTGTTTTTT
CASSQEPARGGTGELFF
>.|.|TRBV4-1|TRBJ2-3
TGCGCCAGCAGCCAAGTCCCGGGAGTAGATACGCAGTATTTT
CASSQVPGVDTQYF
>.|TRBD2|TRBV2|TRBJ2-7
TGTGCCAGCTTACTAGCGGACTCTTCCGAGCAGTACTTC
CASLLADSSEQYF